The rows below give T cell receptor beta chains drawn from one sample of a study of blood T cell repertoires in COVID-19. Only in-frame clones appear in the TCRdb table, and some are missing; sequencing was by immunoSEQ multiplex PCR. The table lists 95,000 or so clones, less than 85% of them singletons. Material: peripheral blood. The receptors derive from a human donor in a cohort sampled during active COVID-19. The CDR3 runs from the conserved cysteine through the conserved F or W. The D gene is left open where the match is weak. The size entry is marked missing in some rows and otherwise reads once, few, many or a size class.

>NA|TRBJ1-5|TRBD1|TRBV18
CASSSGQGIHQPQHF
TGTGCCAGCTCATCGGGACAGGGGATTCATCAGCCCCAGCATTTT
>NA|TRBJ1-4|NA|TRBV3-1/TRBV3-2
CASSQGYNEKLFF
TGTGCCAGCAGCCAAGGTTATAATGAAAAACTGTTTTTT
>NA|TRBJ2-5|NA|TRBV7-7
CASSLGGPQETQYF
TGTGCTAGCAGCTTAGGGGGGCCCCAAGAGACCCAGTACTTC
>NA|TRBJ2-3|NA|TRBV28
CASSVTGSQYF
TGTGCCAGCAGTGTAACAGGGTCGCAGTATTTT
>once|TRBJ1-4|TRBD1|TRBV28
CASSFNRGNEKLFF
TGTGCCAGCAGCTTCAACAGGGGTAATGAAAAACTGTTTTTT
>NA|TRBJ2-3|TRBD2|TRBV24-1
CATSDREGGVTDTQYF
TGTGCCACCAGTGACAGGGAGGGAGGGGTGACAGATACGCAGTATTTT
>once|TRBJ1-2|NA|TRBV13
CASSASGQGYTF
TGTGCCAGCAGCGCCTCAGGGCAAGGCTACACCTTC
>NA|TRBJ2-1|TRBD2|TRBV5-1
CASSLTEGLASNEQFF
TGCGCCAGCAGCCTGACTGAAGGACTAGCATCCAATGAGCAGTTCTTC
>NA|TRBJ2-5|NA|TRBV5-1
CASSLDLQETQYF
TGCGCCAGCAGCTTGGACTTACAAGAGACCCAGTACTTC
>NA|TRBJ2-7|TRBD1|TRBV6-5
CASSPPGQGDYEQYF
TGTGCCAGCAGTCCCCCGGGACAGGGGGACTACGAGCAGTACTTC
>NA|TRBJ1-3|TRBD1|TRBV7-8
CASSMDRGNTIYF
TGTGCCAGCAGCATGGACAGGGGAAACACCATATATTTT
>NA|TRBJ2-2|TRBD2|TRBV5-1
CASSSGLAGGPRRTGELFF
TGCGCCAGCAGCTCCGGACTAGCGGGAGGGCCCCGTCGGACCGGGGAGCTGTTTTTT
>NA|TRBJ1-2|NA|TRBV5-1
CASSLGQESRPLYGYTF
TGCGCCAGCAGCTTGGGACAGGAAAGTCGGCCTCTGTATGGCTACACCTTC
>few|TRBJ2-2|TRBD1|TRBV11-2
CASSLLMGTVTGELFF
TGTGCCAGCAGCTTATTAATGGGGACAGTAACCGGGGAGCTGTTTTTT
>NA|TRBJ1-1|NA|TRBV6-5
CASSYSRGIEAFF
TGTGCCAGCAGTTACTCTAGGGGGATTGAAGCTTTCTTT
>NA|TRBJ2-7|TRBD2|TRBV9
CASSVGPGGDYEQYF
TGTGCCAGCAGCGTAGGGCCGGGGGGGGATTACGAGCAGTACTTC
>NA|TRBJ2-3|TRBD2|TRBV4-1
CASSQVAGGPFDTQYF
TGCGCCAGCAGCCAAGTGGCGGGGGGGCCTTTTGATACGCAGTATTTT
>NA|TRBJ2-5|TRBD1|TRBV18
CASSTDRVETQYF
TGTGCCAGCTCAACTGACAGGGTTGAGACCCAGTACTTC
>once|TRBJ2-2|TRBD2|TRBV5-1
CASSFQAGGPGELFF
TGCGCCAGCAGCTTTCAAGCGGGGGGTCCCGGGGAGCTGTTTTTT
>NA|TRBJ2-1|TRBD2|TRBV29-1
CSAWTSFSNEQFF
TGCAGCGCTTGGACTAGCTTCTCCAATGAGCAGTTCTTC
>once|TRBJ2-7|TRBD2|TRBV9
CASSETTSASSYEQYF
TGTGCCAGCAGCGAGACCACTAGCGCGAGCTCCTACGAGCAGTACTTC
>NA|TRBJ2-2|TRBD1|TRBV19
CASRSGTDNTGELFF
TGTGCCAGTAGGTCCGGGACAGACAACACCGGGGAGCTGTTTTTT
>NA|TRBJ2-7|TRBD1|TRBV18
CASSLGQGDEQYF
TGTGCCAGCTCACTAGGACAGGGGGACGAGCAGTACTTC
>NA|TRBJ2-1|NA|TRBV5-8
CASKAPSYNEQFF
TGTGCCAGCAAAGCCCCGTCCTACAATGAGCAGTTCTTC
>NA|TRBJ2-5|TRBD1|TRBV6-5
CASSTYTGGIETQYF
TGTGCCAGCAGTACATACACAGGGGGCATTGAGACCCAGTACTTC
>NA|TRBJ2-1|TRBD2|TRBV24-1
CATSDAASGDYNEQFF
TGTGCCACCAGTGATGCGGCTAGCGGGGATTACAATGAGCAGTTCTTC
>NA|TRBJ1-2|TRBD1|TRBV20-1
CSAKGQGPITF
TGCAGTGCCAAAGGACAGGGCCCTATCACCTTC
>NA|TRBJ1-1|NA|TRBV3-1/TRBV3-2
CASSQVGGARGEAFF
TGTGCCAGCAGCCAAGTGGGGGGGGCGCGGGGTGAAGCTTTCTTT
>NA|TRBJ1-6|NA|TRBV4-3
CASSQDEAYNSPLHF
TGCGCCAGCAGCCAAGATGAAGCGTACAATTCACCCCTCCACTTT
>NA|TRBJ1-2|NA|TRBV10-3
CAISESAGQGGYTF
TGTGCCATCAGTGAGTCCGCAGGGCAGGGTGGCTACACCTTC
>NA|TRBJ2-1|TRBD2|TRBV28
CASTSGTIYNEQFF
TGTGCCAGTACCTCCGGGACTATATACAATGAGCAGTTCTTC
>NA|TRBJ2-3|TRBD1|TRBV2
CATEQGGFTDTQYF
TGTGCCACAGAACAGGGGGGATTCACAGATACGCAGTATTTT
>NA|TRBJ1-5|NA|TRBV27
CASSVDGSLPQHF
TGTGCCAGCAGTGTTGACGGGAGTCTACCCCAGCATTTT
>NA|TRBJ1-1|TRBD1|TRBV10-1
CASKGQVGKNTEAFF
TGCGCCAGCAAGGGACAGGTCGGTAAGAACACTGAAGCTTTCTTT
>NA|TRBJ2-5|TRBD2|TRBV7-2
CASSPTGLAGRETQYF
TGTGCCAGCAGCCCCACCGGACTAGCGGGGCGGGAGACCCAGTACTTC
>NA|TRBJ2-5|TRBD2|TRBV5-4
CASSRTSGNQETQYF
TGTGCCAGCAGCCGGACTAGCGGGAACCAAGAGACCCAGTACTTC
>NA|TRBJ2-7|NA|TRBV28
CASSATGYEQYF
TGTGCCAGCAGCGCTACAGGTTACGAGCAGTACTTC
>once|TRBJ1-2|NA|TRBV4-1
CASSQLWVTGGYTF
TGCGCCAGCAGCCAACTCTGGGTGACGGGTGGCTACACCTTC
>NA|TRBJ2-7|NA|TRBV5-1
CASSLDRAYYEQYF
TGCGCCAGCAGCTTGGACAGGGCCTACTACGAGCAGTACTTC
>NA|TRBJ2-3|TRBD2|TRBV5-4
CASSPRAQRLAGGLNTQYF
TGTGCCAGCAGCCCCCGGGCCCAGAGGCTAGCGGGAGGGCTAAATACGCAGTATTTT
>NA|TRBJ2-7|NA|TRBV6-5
CASSLSLGLEYEQYF
TGTGCCAGCAGTCTTTCTTTGGGACTGGAGTACGAGCAGTACTTC
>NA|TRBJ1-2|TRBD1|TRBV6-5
CASRGDRDYGYTF
TGTGCCAGCAGGGGAGACAGGGACTATGGCTACACCTTC
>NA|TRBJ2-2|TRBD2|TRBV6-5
CAVASGGNTGELFF
TGTGCCGTGGCTAGCGGGGGGAACACCGGGGAGCTGTTTTTT
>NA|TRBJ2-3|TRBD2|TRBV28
CASSLLGRLAGGRDTQYF
TGTGCCAGCAGTTTATTAGGTCGACTAGCGGGAGGTCGGGATACGCAGTATTTT
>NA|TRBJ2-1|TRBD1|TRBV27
CASMALMGQWEFF
TGTGCCAGCATGGCACTCATGGGACAGTGGGAGTTCTTC
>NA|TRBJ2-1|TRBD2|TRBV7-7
CASSPTSGGANEQFF
TGTGCTAGCAGCCCGACTAGCGGGGGGGCTAATGAGCAGTTCTTC